Below, 11 T cell receptor beta chains from the same sample are listed, as sequenced in a study of monozygotic twins with inflammatory bowel disease. TCRdb re-called the 5' RACE reads and shows each CDR3 protein once, DNA omitted. In total, the table holds under 200,000 distinct CDR3 sequences. Sequencing was carried out using blood. These receptors all stem from a human donor with ulcerative colitis or Crohn's disease, or a healthy co-twin of an affected twin (not recorded which).

The chain recombines TRBV5-5 with TRBJ2-5; TCRdb lists TRBD1, though no DNA is available to test this call. Germline loops: CDR1 SGHKS, CDR2 YYEKEE (reference sequence). This CDR3 contains 16 residues. The CDR3 sequence is CACSLEVRGLEETQYF.

V gene TRBV5-1 combines with J gene TRBJ1-2; TCRdb's D call, TRBD1, is unchecked because there is no DNA. Germline lookup yields CDR1 SGHRS and CDR2 YFSETQ. The CDR3 is made up of 14 amino acids. CDR3 amino acids: CASFSGTGGDGYTF.

The genes are TRBV25-1 and TRBJ1-3; without DNA, the TCRdb call of TRBD1 cannot be checked. Germline V lookup: CDR1 MGHDK, CDR2 SYGVNS. This CDR3 contains 15 residues. The CDR3 sequence: CASSEAGGGRHTIYF.

The chain joins TRBV20-1 to TRBJ2-1; the TCRdb D gene call, TRBD2, has no DNA to confirm it. CDR1 and CDR2 (germline): DFQATT, SNEGSKA (reference sequence). The CDR3 runs 16 residues. The CDR3: CSARPTSGRAGNEQFF.

This chain joins TRBV20-1 and TRBJ1-4. This CDR3 spans 12 amino acids. CDR1 DFQATT and CDR2 SNEGSKA come from the germline V gene (reference sequence). The CDR3 spells CSARATNEKLFF.

The chain has TRBV5-1 and TRBJ1-6. This CDR3 comprises 15 residues. CDR1 and CDR2 from the germline V gene are SGHRS and YFSETQ. The CDR3 sequence: CASSSEGPENSPLHF.

The rearrangement uses TRBV3-1 and TRBJ2-3. CDR3 length: 13 amino acids. Per the germline V gene, CDR1 is LGHDT and CDR2 is YNNKEL (reference sequence). CDR3: CASSQEEKDTQYF.

This sequence joins TRBV11-3 and TRBJ2-7. This CDR3 contains 14 residues. The germline V gene encodes CDR1 SGHNT and CDR2 YENEEA. The CDR3 region is CASSFSGTIYEQYF. Complete variable domain (other parts from reference TRBV11-3 and TRBJ2-7): EAGVVQSPRYKIIEKKQPVAFWCNPISGHNTLYWYLQNLGQGPELLIRYENEEAVDDSQLPKDRFSAERLKGVDSTLKIQPAELGDSAVYLCASSFSGTIYEQYFGPGTRLTVT.

The V gene is TRBV9, the J gene TRBJ2-2; the TCRdb call, TRBD1, lacks DNA for checking. Germline loops: CDR1 SGDLS, CDR2 YYNGEE. The CDR3 loop spans 16 amino acids. The CDR3 spells CASSVGQAVNTGELFF.

This chain uses TRBV6-5 with TRBJ2-1; TCRdb gives TRBD2 as the D gene, but with no DNA this cannot be confirmed. CDR1 is MNHEY, CDR2 SVGAGI, per germline. The length of the CDR3 is 12 residues. This chain's CDR3 is CASSPSGGEQFF.

CDR3 sequence reads: CASTQLGSFSNGYTF. The V gene is TRBV10-2, the J gene TRBJ1-2. Germline V gene sequence: CDR1 WSHSY, CDR2 SAAADI. The CDR3 has 15 residues.